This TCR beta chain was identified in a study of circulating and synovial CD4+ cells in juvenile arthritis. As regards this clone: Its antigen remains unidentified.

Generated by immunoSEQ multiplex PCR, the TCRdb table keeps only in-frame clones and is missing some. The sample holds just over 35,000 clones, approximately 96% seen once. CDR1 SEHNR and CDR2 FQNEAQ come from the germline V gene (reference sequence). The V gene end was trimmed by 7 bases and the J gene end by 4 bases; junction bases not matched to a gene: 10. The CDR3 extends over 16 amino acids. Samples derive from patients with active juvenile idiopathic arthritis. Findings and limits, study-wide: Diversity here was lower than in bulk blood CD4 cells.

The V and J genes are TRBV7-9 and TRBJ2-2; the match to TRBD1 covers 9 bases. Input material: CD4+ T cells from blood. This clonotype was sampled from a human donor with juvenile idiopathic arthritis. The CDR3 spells CASIPLGQGSTGELFF. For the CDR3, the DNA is TGTGCCAGCATCCCATTAGGACAGGGGAGCACCGGGGAGCTGTTTTTT.